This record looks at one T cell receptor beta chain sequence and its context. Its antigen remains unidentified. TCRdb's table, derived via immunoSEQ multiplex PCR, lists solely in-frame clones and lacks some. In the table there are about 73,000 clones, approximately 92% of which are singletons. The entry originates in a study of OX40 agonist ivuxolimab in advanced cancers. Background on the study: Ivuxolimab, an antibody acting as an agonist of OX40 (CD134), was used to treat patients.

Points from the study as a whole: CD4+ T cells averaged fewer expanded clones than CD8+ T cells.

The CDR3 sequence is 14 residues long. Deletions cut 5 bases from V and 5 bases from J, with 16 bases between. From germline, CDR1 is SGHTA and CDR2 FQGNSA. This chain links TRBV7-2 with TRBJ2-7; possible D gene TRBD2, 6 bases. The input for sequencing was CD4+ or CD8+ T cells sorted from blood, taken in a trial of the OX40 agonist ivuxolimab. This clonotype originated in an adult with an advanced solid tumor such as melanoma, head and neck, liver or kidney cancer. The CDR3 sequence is CASSRTTSIDEQYF. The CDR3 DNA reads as TGTGCCAGCAGCCGGACGACTAGTATCGACGAGCAGTACTTC.